The 25 T cell receptor beta chains presented below share a single source sample, sequenced in a study of immune characterization of retroperitoneal liposarcoma. TCRdb passed the PCR reads through MiXCR, listing each CDR3 protein once. The sample gives roughly 11,000 distinct CDR3 sequences, over 45% of which show up once; 8.5% to 12% is in the top ten. Sequenced material: tumor tissue. The receptors stem from a female donor with retroperitoneal liposarcoma.

The rearrangement joins TRBV10-3 to TRBJ2-3; TRBD2 agrees at 9 bases. Trimming cost V 6 bases and J 1 base; bases outside gene matches: 11. The CDR3 length is 17 residues. Germline values: CDR1 ENHRY, CDR2 SYGVKD. DNA for the CDR3: TGTGCCATCAGGGAGGGTCGTAGCGGGAGTGGCACAGATACGCAGTATTTT. Its protein product is CAIREGRSGSGTDTQYF.

By sample share, this clonotype is medium-sized. V gene TRBV6-1 combines with J gene TRBJ2-2; TRBD1 is a possible D gene (6 bases). The CDR3 runs 16 residues. Germline V gene data show CDR1 as MNHNS and CDR2 as SASEGT. V dropped 5 bases and J dropped 0 bases, with 13 bases sitting between them. CDR3 bases: TGTGCCAGCAGTCGTCCGGGACAACCGAACACCGGGGAGCTGTTTTTT. Translated, it gives CASSRPGQPNTGELFF.

The rearrangement joins TRBV6-5 to TRBJ2-1, with 9 bases identical to TRBD2. With the DNA end fitting TRBJ2-7 better, the J assignment may be wrong. The CDR3 is made up of 15 amino acids. CDR1 and CDR2 from the germline V gene are MNHEY and SVGAGI. CDR3 sequence: CASSYSAGGLDEQYF. CDR3 nucleotides: TGTGCCAGCAGTTACTCGGCGGGAGGGTTGGATGAGCAGTACTTC.

This clonotype was counted between two and nine times. J is TRBJ2-2 and V is TRBV6-1; D may be TRBD1 (6 bases). Per germline, CDR1 MNHNS and CDR2 SASEGT. Trimming pared 10 bases from V and 4 bases from J, leaving 16 bases between. This CDR3 has 14 residues. CDR3 in DNA: TGTGCCACCCGCCGAGACAGGTTCACCGGGGAGCTGTTTTTT. Protein sequence: CATRRDRFTGELFF.

The chain employs TRBV27 and TRBJ2-5, with D perhaps assigned TRBD1 or TRBD2 (7 bases each). The end of the DNA aligns better with TRBJ2-7, so the J call may be wrong. CDR1 is MNHEY, CDR2 SMNVEV, per germline (reference sequence). The CDR3 consists of 14 residues. This CDR3 is CASSFRGRAYEQYF. CDR3 nucleotide sequence: TGTGCCAGCAGTTTCAGGGGGAGGGCCTACGAGCAGTACTTC.

This rearrangement joins TRBV25-1 to TRBJ2-3; 13 bases align to TRBD2. Near its end, the DNA agrees better with TRBJ2-1, so the J call may be wrong. Germline V gene lookup returns CDR1 MGHDK and CDR2 SYGVNS. CDR3 length equals 18 residues. The CDR3 loop is CASSETGTSGKSDNEQFF. Written as DNA, the CDR3 is TGTGCCAGCAGTGAAACGGGGACTAGCGGGAAGAGCGACAATGAGCAGTTCTTC.

The CDR3 DNA is TGTGCCAGCAGTGAAGCTAGCGGGAGCTCCTACGAGCAGTACTTC. It yields the protein CASSEASGSSYEQYF. The chain employs TRBV6-1 and TRBJ2-7, with TRBD2 matching over 9 bases. This CDR3 contains 15 residues. J gave up 0 bases and V 0 bases, and 0 bases lay outside the gene matches. From germline, CDR1 is MNHNS and CDR2 SASEGT.

This clonotype occurred a few times. One base away lies a much larger clone, so this may be a sequencing read error. The rearrangement uses TRBV7-6 and TRBJ2-4; D perhaps matches TRBD2 (7 bases). The CDR3 loop spans 15 amino acids. The germline V and J ends were trimmed by 6 bases and 13 bases, with 25 bases remaining between them. From germline, CDR1 is SGHVS and CDR2 FNYEAQ. CDR3 coding DNA: TGTGCCAGCAGTAAAGGGGGGGCTTTCAAGGAGCCCCAGTACTTC. Protein sequence: CASSKGGAFKEPQYF.

Worth noting for this clonotype: Possible read error: a much larger clone is one base away. The rearrangement joins TRBV6-8 to TRBJ2-5; 11 bases map to TRBD2. The CDR3 contains 15 residues. Germline V CDR1 and CDR2: MNHGY, SAAAGT. The CDR3 spells CVSRNELAGGPQQYF. CDR3 coding DNA: TGTGTCAGCAGGAACGAGCTAGCGGGAGGCCCCCAGCAGTACTTC.

V and J are TRBV6-5 and TRBJ1-2; weak D call: TRBD1 (6 bases). In germline, CDR1 is MNHEY, CDR2 SVGAGI. The CDR3 runs 15 residues. The germline V and J ends were trimmed by 4 bases and 4 bases, with 16 bases remaining between them. The CDR3 loop is CASSSQGGSGYGYTF. The CDR3, as DNA: TGTGCCAGCAGTTCACAGGGTGGTTCGGGCTATGGCTACACCTTC.

By proportion, this clonotype is medium-sized. The rearrangement joins TRBV6-6 to TRBJ2-6; D not resolved. The CDR3 loop spans 18 amino acids. V shed 1 base and J shed 0 bases, with 13 bases lying between them. The germline V gene has CDR1 MNHNY and CDR2 SVGAGI (reference sequence). The CDR3 DNA sequence: TGTGCCAGCAGTTACTTGTCTAGGCGTAGCTCTGGGGCCAACGTCCTGACTTTC. It encodes CASSYLSRRSSGANVLTF.

This chain links TRBV24-1 with TRBJ2-1, with D tentatively TRBD2 (5 bases). The CDR3 totals 15 residues. Deletions cut 5 bases from V and 10 bases from J, with 20 bases between. Germline V gene lookup returns CDR1 KGHDR and CDR2 SFDVKD. The CDR3 DNA sequence: TGTGCCACCAGTGCCCCAGCGGTCGTCGTAGGCGAGCAGTTCTTC. Residues: CATSAPAVVVGEQFF.

This clonotype ranks as medium-sized (0.01 to 0.1%). This sequence joins TRBV6-1 and TRBJ2-1; D may be TRBD2 (6 bases). V lost 5 bases and J lost 6, with 14 bases in between. The CDR3 is 14 amino acids. Germline CDR1 MNHNS, CDR2 SASEGT. For the CDR3, the DNA is TGTGCCAGCAGTCTCTTTTCTAGCGTCAATGAGCAGTTCTTC. Its protein product is CASSLFSSVNEQFF.

This clonotype appeared a few times. The V and J genes are TRBV12-3 or TRBV12-4 and TRBJ2-7; 8 bases are shared with TRBD1. This CDR3 region has 14 residues. V lost 7 bases, J lost 4 bases, and 9 bases stayed unmatched. The CDR3 here is CASKVGTGLYEQYF. For the CDR3, the DNA is TGTGCCAGCAAGGTCGGGACAGGACTTTACGAGCAGTACTTC.

The J gene is TRBJ2-5, the V gene TRBV6-2 or TRBV6-3; D not resolved. Judging by the DNA end, TRBJ2-7 fits better; the J call may be wrong. This CDR3 is 12 amino acids long. CDR1 is MNHEY and CDR2 is SVGEGT in the germline V gene. The DNA of the CDR3 is TGTGCCAGCAGTTACACTCGATTCGAGCAGTACTTC. It yields the protein CASSYTRFEQYF.

This clonotype appeared a few times. The CDR3 DNA is TGTGCCAGCAGGGGAGCGGGGGGAACCGGGGAGCTGTTTTTT. Encoded protein: CASRGAGGTGELFF. The chain links TRBV6-5 to TRBJ2-2; 9 bases agree with TRBD2. V was clipped by 6 bases and J by 5 bases; unmatched bases: 4. The CDR3 covers 14 residues. Germline V lookup: CDR1 MNHEY, CDR2 SVGAGI.

This clonotype was seen repeatedly, ten times or more. The chain carries TRBV12-3 or TRBV12-4 and TRBJ2-2; the D gene is possibly TRBD1 (5 bases). Between the trimmed V and J ends, which lost 1 base and 7 bases, there was a span of 13 bases. The CDR3 covers 15 residues. The CDR3 reads CASSLVGALGGELFF. For the CDR3, the DNA is TGTGCCAGCAGTTTAGTAGGGGCTCTCGGCGGGGAGCTGTTTTTT.

V usage is TRBV6-1 and J usage is TRBJ2-1, with a weak D call TRBD1 (6 bases). Looked up from germline, CDR1 is MNHNS and CDR2 is SASEGT. Between the trimmed V and J ends, which lost 8 bases and 4 bases, there was a span of 21 bases. The CDR3 runs to 16 residues. The CDR3 loop reads CASGNTGSTDYNEQFF. The CDR3 nucleotides are TGTGCCAGCGGAAATACAGGGTCCACCGATTACAATGAGCAGTTCTTC.

This clonotype was seen a few times. The CDR3 spells CASSYMVGSYEQFF. In DNA form, the CDR3 reads TGTGCCAGCAGTTACATGGTGGGGTCCTACGAGCAGTTCTTC. The gene calls are TRBV6-5 and TRBJ2-1; D is ambiguous. V was clipped by 2 bases and J by 10 bases, with 15 bases between them. The germline V gene encodes CDR1 MNHEY and CDR2 SVGAGI. The CDR3 is made up of 14 amino acids.

In its sample, this clonotype ranks as medium-sized. V usage is TRBV6-1 and J usage is TRBJ2-1; 9 bases line up with TRBD1. The germline CDR1 and CDR2 sequences are MNHNS and SASEGT. The CDR3 is 15 residues long. V shed 8 bases, J shed 10 bases, and the junction held 15 bases outside the gene matches. Here the CDR3 DNA reads TGTGCCAGCTCCCCCTGGGACAGGGTGTCCTACGAGCAGTTCTTC. This encodes CASSPWDRVSYEQFF.

V is TRBV10-3 and J is TRBJ2-3; 11 nucleotides line up with TRBD2. Germline values: CDR1 ENHRY, CDR2 SYGVKD. The CDR3 runs to 16 residues. After removal of 6 bases from V and 2 bases from J, the junction contained 7 bases not matched to a gene. The CDR3 here is CAIRRGLAAHTDTQYF. For the CDR3, the DNA is TGTGCCATCAGGAGGGGACTAGCGGCCCACACAGATACGCAGTATTTT.

The chain uses TRBV10-2 and TRBJ2-1; D ambiguous. The end of the DNA fits TRBJ2-5 better, so the J call may be wrong. The germline gives CDR1 WSHSY, CDR2 SAAADI. This CDR3 comprises 17 residues. CDR3 amino acids: CASSDYFALADGETQYF. The CDR3 region has the DNA TGCGCCAGCAGTGATTATTTTGCGCTCGCCGATGGGGAGACCCAGTACTTC.

This clonotype was counted at least ten times. The chain carries TRBV7-2 and TRBJ2-1; D perhaps matches TRBD2 (6 bases). The J call may be in error: the DNA end matches TRBJ2-7 better. CDR1 and CDR2 (germline): SGHTA, FQGNSA. The CDR3 has 13 amino acids. CDR3 sequence (DNA): TGTGCCAGCAGCCTCGACGGGGGCTACGAGCAGTACTTC. Its translation: CASSLDGGYEQYF.

The rearrangement joins TRBV6-1 to TRBJ1-1, with D unresolved. Germline V CDR1 and CDR2: MNHNS, SASEGT. The ends were cut back, 6 bases at V and 4 bases at J, with 12 bases in the middle. The CDR3 loop spans 13 amino acids. The DNA for the CDR3 is TGTGCCAGCAGGGGCACACAAACCACTGAAGCTTTCTTT. Translation: CASRGTQTTEAFF.

This chain connects TRBV6-8 to TRBJ1-1; perhaps TRBD1 as D (6 bases). CDR1 MNHGY and CDR2 SAAAGT come from the germline V gene. The ends were cut back, 4 bases at V and 1 base at J, with 10 bases in the middle. The CDR3 covers 14 residues. The DNA of the CDR3 is TGTGCCAGCAGTTTCGGACAGACGAACACTGAAGCTTTCTTT. It codes for CASSFGQTNTEAFF.